This entry describes one TCR beta chain. Its target is not known. This sample was taken from a study of cytomegalovirus exposure and HLA in healthy donors. As for the study in general: The approximately 120 validation repertoires were reported in a later analysis to have been generated on the same platform as the approximately 600 first-cohort repertoires.

Germline V gene sequence: CDR1 LNHDA, CDR2 SQIVND (reference sequence). V shed 6 bases and J 4 bases; nucleotides not matched to a gene: 7. The CDR3 contains 15 residues. Findings and caveats of the study: A few CMV-associated chains proved CMV antigen-specific in vitro. Most sequenced TCRs were rare (though some public TCRs occurred in many donors). A subsequent analysis found that TCR clusters from the first cohort also tended to co-occur in the 110 or so validation repertoires, with approximately 95% of cluster scores above 0.

Method: immunoSEQ multiplex PCR; TCRdb's copy keeps in-frame clones and lacks some. The sample has 75,000 to 100,000 clones; about 96% are singletons. This chain joins TRBV19 and TRBJ1-5, with 9 bases lining up with TRBD1. The receptor comes from a man aged 18 to 35 in good health and CMV-seronegative. Material for sequencing was PBMCs. CDR3 region: CASRGRQGGNQPQHF. In DNA form, the CDR3 reads TGTGCCAGTAGGGGAAGACAGGGGGGTAATCAGCCCCAGCATTTT.